The 18 T cell receptor beta chains below all came from one sample that was sequenced in a study of blood T cells in healthy people across ages. For the second PCR, which ran for 7 to 11 cycles, a sample-barcoded 5' primer and a J-beta primer mix were used. TCRdb reprocessed the 5' RACE reads with MiXCR, giving one entry per CDR3 protein. The data contain 550,000 to 650,000 distinct CDR3 sequences, approximately 30% of them singletons. Sequenced material: blood. The receptors shown here come from an elderly woman in good health.

The sample holds many counts of this clonotype. The V call is TRBV4-3, the J call TRBJ2-2; 7 nucleotides align to TRBD1. From germline, CDR1 is LGHNA and CDR2 YSLEER. J was trimmed by 2 bases and V by 4 bases; bases with no gene match: 7. The CDR3 is 16 residues long. CDR3 in DNA: TGCGCCAGCAGCCTCAAGGGACAGCTTAACACCGGGGAGCTGTTTTTT. Translation: CASSLKGQLNTGELFF.

The rearrangement links TRBV15 to TRBJ1-6; no reliable D call. CDR1 and CDR2 from the germline V gene are LNHNV and YYDKDF (reference sequence). Deletions cut 0 bases from V and 13 bases from J, with 19 bases between. The CDR3 extends over 16 amino acids. This CDR3 reads CATSRDGDFRGAPLHF. The CDR3 region has the DNA TGTGCCACCAGCAGAGATGGGGATTTCCGGGGTGCGCCCCTCCACTTT.

There are a few counts of this clonotype. This sequence joins TRBV6-6 and TRBJ1-6, with 7 bases lining up with TRBD1. Germline loops: CDR1 MNHNY, CDR2 SVGAGI (reference sequence). CDR3 length equals 15 residues. The J segment lost 9 bases and the V segment lost 2 bases, leaving 7 bases of the junction unmatched. CDR3 sequence reads: CASSYTTGLLSPLHF. CDR3 DNA sequence: TGTGCCAGCAGTTACACGACAGGGCTTCTTTCACCCCTCCACTTT.

The chain couples TRBV6-4 to TRBJ2-2, with D unresolved. CDR1 is MRHNA, CDR2 SNTAGT, per germline. The CDR3 covers 15 residues. V lost 0 bases to trimming and J lost 8 bases, with 13 bases between them. The CDR3 is CASSDSRIQRGELFF. CDR3 nucleotide sequence: TGTGCCAGCAGTGACTCTAGGATTCAAAGAGGGGAGCTGTTTTTT.

CDR3 sequence reads: CASSQDRQGTEKLFF. CDR3 in DNA: TGTGCCAGCAGCCAAGATCGGCAAGGGACTGAAAAACTGTTTTTT. The chain carries TRBV3-1 and TRBJ1-4; the D gene is possibly TRBD1 (5 bases). V dropped 0 bases and J dropped 7 bases, with 12 bases sitting between them. Germline lookup yields CDR1 LGHDT and CDR2 YNNKEL (reference sequence). This CDR3 comprises 15 residues. Based on the CDR3 plus reference TRBV3-1 and TRBJ1-4, the full variable domain is DTAVSQTPKYLVTQMGNDKSIKCEQNLGHDTMYWYKQDSKKFLKIMFSYNNKELIINETVPNRFSPKSPDKAHLNLHINSLELGDSAVYFCASSQDRQGTEKLFFGSGTQLSVL.

This clonotype was counted at least ten times. The rearrangement uses TRBV6-2 or TRBV6-3 and TRBJ2-1, with D perhaps TRBD2 (6 bases). CDR1 and CDR2 from the germline V gene are MNHEY and SVGEGT. The CDR3 consists of 14 residues. The ends were cut back, 7 bases at V and 9 bases at J, with 19 bases in the middle. The CDR3 DNA reads TGTGCCAGCATCTTAACTAGCAATCAGGGTGAGCAGTTCTTC. Amino acids: CASILTSNQGEQFF.

This clonotype was recorded many times. The chain recombines TRBV6-5 with TRBJ2-3; 8 bases match TRBD1. The V gene end was trimmed by 5 bases and the J gene end by 2 bases; junction bases not matched to a gene: 15. The CDR3 extends over 18 amino acids. Germline CDR1 MNHEY, CDR2 SVGAGI. This chain's CDR3 is CASSHPRDRSTLTDTQYF. DNA of the CDR3: TGTGCCAGCAGTCACCCCCGGGACAGGTCCACCCTCACAGATACGCAGTATTTT.

About this clonotype itself: This clone may be a read error of a much larger clone one base away. This chain's CDR3 is CASSRYSVSQPQHF. The CDR3, as DNA: TGTGCCAGCAGCCGATACAGTGTAAGTCAGCCCCAGCATTTT. This chain uses TRBV7-9 with TRBJ1-5, with D unresolved. The CDR3 loop spans 14 amino acids. CDR1 is SEHNR, CDR2 FQNEAQ, per germline (reference sequence). V was clipped by 5 bases and J by 6 bases, with 14 bases between them.

This clonotype was seen many times. V is TRBV20-1 and J is TRBJ2-5; 13 bases are a match to TRBD2. The CDR3 extends over 15 amino acids. The germline gives CDR1 DFQATT, CDR2 SNEGSKA (reference sequence). V dropped 5 bases and J dropped 1; count of bases not matched to a gene: 4. The CDR3 sequence is CSADGTSGVQETQYF. The DNA for the CDR3 is TGCAGTGCTGACGGGACTAGCGGGGTCCAAGAGACCCAGTACTTC.

This clonotype was recorded many times. The chain carries TRBV28 and TRBJ2-5, with TRBD1 matching over 11 bases. V dropped 2 bases and J dropped 5; count of bases not matched to a gene: 10. The V gene's germline CDR1 is MDHEN and CDR2 SYDVKM. CDR3 length: 17 amino acids. This CDR3 is CASSLTPRTGGGETQYF. The CDR3 coding sequence is TGTGCCAGCAGTTTAACTCCACGGACAGGGGGCGGGGAGACCCAGTACTTC.

This clonotype has ten or more counts. The V gene is TRBV5-1, the J gene TRBJ2-1; tentative D call: TRBD2 (6 bases). The V end was cut by 0 bases, the J end by 0 bases, with 19 bases between. CDR3 length: 19 residues. CDR1 and CDR2 from the germline V gene are SGHRS and YFSETQ. As DNA, the CDR3 is TGCGCCAGCAGCTTGGCTACAAGGGGCGGGGTGAACTCCTACAATGAGCAGTTCTTC. It translates to CASSLATRGGVNSYNEQFF.

Notes on this clonotype: It may be a read error: a sequence one base away is much more abundant. The J gene is TRBJ2-5, the V gene TRBV7-3; 8 bases agree with TRBD2. Germline CDR1 reads SGHTA; CDR2 reads FQGTGA. Germline trimming cut 4 bases from V and 11 bases from J; bases unmatched to any gene: 12. This CDR3 has 14 residues. CDR3 in DNA: TGTGCCAGCAGCTCATACCCGACTAGCGATGAGCAGTACTTC. Amino acids: CASSSYPTSDEQYF.

This clonotype has just a few counts. The chain has TRBV15 and TRBJ2-5; no clear D gene. The CDR3 contains 15 residues. The ends were cut back, 0 bases at V and 1 base at J, with 9 bases in the middle. Germline V gene sequence: CDR1 LNHNV, CDR2 YYDKDF (reference sequence). This CDR3 is CATSRDRSGQETQYF. The DNA of the CDR3 is TGTGCCACCAGCAGAGATCGGTCAGGCCAAGAGACCCAGTACTTC.

V gene TRBV7-2 combines with J gene TRBJ2-5, with TRBD2 matching over 12 bases. This CDR3 comprises 16 residues. Germline CDR1 SGHTA, CDR2 FQGNSA. Trimming at V came to 5 bases and at J to 5 bases, leaving 9 bases not matched to a gene. The CDR3 protein is CASSLGLAGPGETQYF. The CDR3 coding sequence is TGTGCCAGCAGCCTCGGACTAGCGGGGCCGGGGGAGACCCAGTACTTC.

At least ten counts were recorded for this clonotype. The chain recombines TRBV11-3 with TRBJ2-1, with D maybe TRBD2 (5 bases). CDR1 is SGHNT and CDR2 is YENEEA in the germline V gene. Trimming took off 1 base at V and 4 bases at J, with 11 bases between the two ends. CDR3 length: 15 amino acids. The CDR3 bases are TGTGCCAGCAGCTTAGCGGGTCAGCGGTACAATGAGCAGTTCTTC. This translates into CASSLAGQRYNEQFF.

This clonotype has a count of ten or more. The chain links TRBV9 to TRBJ2-7, with no clear D. The germline V gene has CDR1 SGDLS and CDR2 YYNGEE. Trimming removed 0 bases at V and 5 bases at J, with 12 bases between. The CDR3 sequence is 14 residues long. CDR3 in DNA: TGTGCCAGCAGCGTAGGTAGGGTCCCCCACGAGCAGTACTTC. Its translation is CASSVGRVPHEQYF.

This clonotype was counted at least ten times. This rearrangement joins TRBV5-6 to TRBJ1-5, with unresolved D. V lost 0 bases, J lost 2 bases, and 24 bases lay in between. The CDR3 runs to 20 residues. CDR1 and CDR2 (germline): SGHDT, YYEEEE. The CDR3 loop reads CASSLVFHLTLNAGNQPQHF. The CDR3 nucleotides are TGTGCCAGCAGCTTGGTATTTCATTTAACACTGAACGCCGGCAATCAGCCCCAGCATTTT.

This clonotype showed up just a few times. The rearrangement links TRBV6-5 to TRBJ2-3; D could derive from TRBD1 or TRBD2 (6 bases each). V dropped 3 bases and J dropped 3 bases, with 13 bases sitting between them. Germline loops: CDR1 MNHEY, CDR2 SVGAGI. This CDR3 is built from 15 residues. The CDR3 sequence is CASSYRGVETDTQYF. CDR3 nucleotide sequence: TGTGCCAGCAGTTATAGGGGGGTGGAGACAGATACGCAGTATTTT.